This record covers a single TCR beta chain. A multiplex PCR was run with 60 Vbeta primers and 13 Jbeta primers. Method: immunoSEQ multiplex PCR; TCRdb's copy keeps in-frame clones and lacks some. The data hold 65,000 to 70,000 clones, with around 77% observed a single time. This specimen belongs to a study of cytomegalovirus exposure and HLA in healthy donors. V lost 3 bases and J 7 bases, leaving 16 bases between the germline ends. This CDR3 is built from 16 residues. Per germline, CDR1 LNHNV and CDR2 YYDKDF (reference sequence). Material: PBMCs. V and J are TRBV15 and TRBJ1-6, with TRBD1 as a possible D gene (5 bases). This clonotype was obtained from a man between 50 and 59 years old in good health and CMV-seronegative. For the CDR3, the DNA is TGTGCCACCAGCAGCCCTGACAGATTGATGAATTCACCCCTCCACTTT. It is translated as CATSSPDRLMNSPLHF. The full variable domain, rest sourced from reference TRBV15 and TRBJ1-6, is DAMVIQNPRYQVTQFGKPVTLSCSQTLNHNVMYWYQQKSSQAPKLLFHYYDKDFNNEADTPDNFQSRRPNTSFCFLDIRSPGLGDTAMYLCATSSPDRLMNSPLHFGNGTRLTVT.